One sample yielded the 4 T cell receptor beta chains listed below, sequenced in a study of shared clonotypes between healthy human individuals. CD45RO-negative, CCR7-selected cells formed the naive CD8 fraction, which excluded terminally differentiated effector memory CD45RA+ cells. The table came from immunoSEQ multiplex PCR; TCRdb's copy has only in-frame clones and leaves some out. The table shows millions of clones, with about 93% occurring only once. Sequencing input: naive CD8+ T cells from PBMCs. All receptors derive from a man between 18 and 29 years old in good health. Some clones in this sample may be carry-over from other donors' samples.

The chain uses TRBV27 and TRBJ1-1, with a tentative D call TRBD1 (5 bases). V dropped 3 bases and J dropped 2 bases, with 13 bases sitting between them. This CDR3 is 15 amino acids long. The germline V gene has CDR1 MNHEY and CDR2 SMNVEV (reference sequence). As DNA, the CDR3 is TGTGCCAGCAGTTTCCTCGGGGGGGGAAACACTGAAGCTTTCTTT. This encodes CASSFLGGGNTEAFF.

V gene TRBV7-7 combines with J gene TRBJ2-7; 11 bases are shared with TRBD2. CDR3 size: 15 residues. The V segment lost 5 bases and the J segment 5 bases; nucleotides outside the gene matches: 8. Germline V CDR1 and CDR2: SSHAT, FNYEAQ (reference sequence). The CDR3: CASSPIAGGPHEQYF. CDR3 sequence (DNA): TGTGCCAGCAGCCCAATAGCGGGAGGGCCCCACGAGCAGTACTTC. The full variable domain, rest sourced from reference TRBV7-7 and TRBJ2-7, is GAGVSQSPRYKVTKRGQDVTLRCDPISSHATLYWYQQALGQGPEFLTYFNYEAQPDKSGLPSDRFSAERPEGSISTLTIQRTEQRDSAMYRCASSPIAGGPHEQYFGPGTRLTVT.

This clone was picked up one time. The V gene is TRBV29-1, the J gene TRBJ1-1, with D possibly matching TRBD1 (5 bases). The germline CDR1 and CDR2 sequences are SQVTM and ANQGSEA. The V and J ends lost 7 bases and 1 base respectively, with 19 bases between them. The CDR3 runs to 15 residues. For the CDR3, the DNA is TGCAGCGCTTCCGGGGGGTTCATCCCGAACACTGAAGCTTTCTTT. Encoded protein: CSASGGFIPNTEAFF.

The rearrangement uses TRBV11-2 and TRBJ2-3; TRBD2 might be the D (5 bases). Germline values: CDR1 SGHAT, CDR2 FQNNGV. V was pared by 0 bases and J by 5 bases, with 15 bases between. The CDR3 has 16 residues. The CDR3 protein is CASSLEERRYIDTQYF. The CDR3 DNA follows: TGTGCCAGCAGCTTAGAAGAGCGGAGGTACATAGATACGCAGTATTTT.